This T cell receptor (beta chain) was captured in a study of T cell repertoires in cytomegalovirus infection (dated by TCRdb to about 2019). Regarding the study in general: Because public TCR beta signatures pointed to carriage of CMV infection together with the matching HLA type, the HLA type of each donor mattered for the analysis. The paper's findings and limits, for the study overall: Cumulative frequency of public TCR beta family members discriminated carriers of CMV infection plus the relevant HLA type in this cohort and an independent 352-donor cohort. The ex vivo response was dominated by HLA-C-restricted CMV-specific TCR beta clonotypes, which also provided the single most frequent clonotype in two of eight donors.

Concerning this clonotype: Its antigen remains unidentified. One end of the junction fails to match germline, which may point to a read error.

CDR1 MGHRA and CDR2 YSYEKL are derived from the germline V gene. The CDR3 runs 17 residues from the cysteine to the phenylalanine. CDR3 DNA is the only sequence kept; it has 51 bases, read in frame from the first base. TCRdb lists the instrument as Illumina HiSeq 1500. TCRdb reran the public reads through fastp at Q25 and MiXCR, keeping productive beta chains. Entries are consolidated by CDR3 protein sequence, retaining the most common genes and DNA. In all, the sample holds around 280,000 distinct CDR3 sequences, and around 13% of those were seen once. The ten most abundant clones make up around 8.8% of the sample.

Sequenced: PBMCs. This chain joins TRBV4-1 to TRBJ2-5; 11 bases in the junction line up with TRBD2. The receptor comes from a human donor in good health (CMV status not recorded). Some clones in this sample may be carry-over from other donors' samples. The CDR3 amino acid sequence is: CASSPSWTSGFQDTQYF. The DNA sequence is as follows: TGCGCCAGCAGCCCCTCCTGGACTAGCGGGTTCCAAGATACCCAGTACTTC.